Below are 16 T cell receptor beta chains sequenced from a single sample in a study of blood T cell repertoires in COVID-19. Here immunoSEQ multiplex PCR was the method, and the copy in TCRdb shows in-frame clones only, minus some. The table lists about 210,000 clones, around four fifths of them singletons. The material sequenced was peripheral blood. These receptors all stem from a woman aged 80 or over with COVID-19, enrolled during active disease.

The genes are TRBV12-3 or TRBV12-4 and TRBJ2-1; D is unresolved. This CDR3 comprises 11 residues. Trimming took 6 bases from V and 10 from J, leaving 10 bases between them. This CDR3 is CASSHYEEQFF. In nucleotides, the CDR3 is TGTGCCAGCAGCCATTACGAGGAGCAGTTCTTC.

CDR3 in amino acids: CASSYTDRTNEKLFF. CDR3 bases: TGTGCCAGCAGTTACACGGACAGAACTAATGAAAAACTGTTTTTT. The chain recombines TRBV6-2 or TRBV6-3 with TRBJ1-4; tentative D call: TRBD1 (6 bases). The germline gives CDR1 MNHEY, CDR2 SVGEGT. V was shortened by 2 bases and J by 1 base, with 8 bases between the two germline ends. This CDR3 is built from 15 residues.

The CDR3 coding sequence is TGTGCCAGCAGGTCGACAGGCTATGGCTACACCTTC. Translation: CASRSTGYGYTF. This chain connects TRBV6-5 to TRBJ1-2; perhaps TRBD1 as D (6 bases). This CDR3 comprises 12 residues. Between the trimmed V and J ends, which lost 6 bases and 4 bases, there was a span of 9 bases. Germline CDR1 reads MNHEY; CDR2 reads SVGAGI.

The chain links TRBV6-5 to TRBJ2-1, with 7 bases that match TRBD1. The CDR3 is 15 amino acids. In germline, CDR1 is MNHEY, CDR2 SVGAGI. V lost 6 bases to trimming and J lost 5 bases; unmatched junction nucleotides: 10. The CDR3 nucleotides read TGTGCCAGCAGCCTAAGGGGGCTAGTCGACAATGAGCAGTTCTTC. The encoded protein is CASSLRGLVDNEQFF.

The chain is built from TRBV9 and TRBJ1-6; 9 positions match TRBD1. The CDR3 length is 15 residues. V lost 3 bases and J lost 6; bases outside the gene matches: 4. The V gene's germline CDR1 is SGDLS and CDR2 YYNGEE. CDR3 in amino acids: CASSEGTGTNSPLHF. The CDR3 nucleotides are TGTGCCAGCAGCGAAGGGACAGGGACTAATTCACCCCTCCACTTT.

The V gene is TRBV7-2, the J gene TRBJ2-1; a possible D gene is TRBD2 (5 bases). There are 16 residues in the CDR3. CDR1 and CDR2 (germline): SGHTA, FQGNSA. V was clipped by 2 bases and J by 0 bases, with 11 bases between them. CDR3 amino acids: CASSLSSSSSYNEQFF. The DNA for the CDR3 is TGTGCCAGCAGCTTATCTAGCAGTAGCTCCTACAATGAGCAGTTCTTC. The full variable domain, rest sourced from reference TRBV7-2 and TRBJ2-1, is GAGVSQSPSNKVTEKGKDVELRCDPISGHTALYWYRQSLGQGLEFLIYFQGNSAPDKSGLPSDRFSAERTGGSVSTLTIQRTQQEDSAVYLCASSLSSSSSYNEQFFGPGTRLTVL.

To note about this clone: The identical CDR3 is also encoded by other nucleotide sequences in the sample. V gene TRBV4-3 combines with J gene TRBJ1-1; tentatively, D is TRBD1 (6 bases). This CDR3 has 15 amino acids. V dropped 1 base and J dropped 0 bases, with 9 bases sitting between them. Per germline, CDR1 LGHNA and CDR2 YSLEER. This chain's CDR3 is CASSQGTGMNTEAFF. CDR3 DNA: TGCGCCAGCAGCCAAGGAACAGGGATGAACACTGAAGCTTTCTTT.

The chain employs TRBV6-5 and TRBJ2-2; D perhaps matches TRBD1 (5 bases). This CDR3 is built from 12 residues. Trimming took off 2 bases at V and 7 bases at J, with 5 bases between the two ends. The germline CDR1 and CDR2 sequences are MNHEY and SVGAGI. CDR3 sequence: CASSYTGGELFF. Written as DNA, the CDR3 is TGTGCCAGCAGTTACACAGGCGGGGAGCTGTTTTTT.

CDR3 DNA sequence: TGTGCCAGCAGCCCGTCGACAGGGCGAGGGAGTGGCTACACCTTC. Its translation: CASSPSTGRGSGYTF. V gene TRBV11-2 combines with J gene TRBJ1-2, with 7 bases that match TRBD1. CDR1 and CDR2 (germline): SGHAT, FQNNGV. The CDR3 covers 15 residues. The V and J ends lost 5 bases and 7 bases, in that order; junction bases with no gene match: 13.

The rearrangement joins TRBV5-1 to TRBJ1-1, with D uncertain. The CDR3 runs 13 residues. Trimming cost V 4 bases and J 1 base, with 8 bases left between them. Per the germline V gene, CDR1 is SGHRS and CDR2 is YFSETQ. CDR3 bases: TGCGCCAGCAGCCCCAGATGGAACACTGAAGCTTTCTTT. This translates into CASSPRWNTEAFF.

The V gene is TRBV19, the J gene TRBJ1-1; 8 bases agree with TRBD1. Germline V lookup: CDR1 LNHDA, CDR2 SQIVND (reference sequence). The CDR3 runs 18 residues. V shed 6 bases, J shed 4 bases, and the junction held 19 bases outside the gene matches. The DNA of the CDR3 is TGTGCCAGTAGCCGACAGGGGCGCTGGGATATATTGCGCACTGAAGCTTTCTTT. It specifies CASSRQGRWDILRTEAFF.

This chain uses TRBV19 with TRBJ1-1, with 10 bases identical to TRBD1. The germline V gene has CDR1 LNHDA and CDR2 SQIVND (reference sequence). V dropped 2 bases and J dropped 4; count of bases not matched to a gene: 4. This CDR3 has 15 residues. Written as DNA, the CDR3 is TGTGCCAGTAGTATATGGGGACAGGGGATCACTGAAGCTTTCTTT. It translates to CASSIWGQGITEAFF.

This chain uses TRBV4-1 with TRBJ2-2; possible D gene TRBD2, 5 bases. From germline, CDR1 is MGHRA and CDR2 YSYEKL. The CDR3 is 16 amino acids. Trimming cost V 5 bases and J 2 bases, with 15 bases left between them. As DNA, the CDR3 is TGCGCCAGCAGCGACTCCGGGATGCAAAACACCGGGGAGCTGTTTTTT. It codes for CASSDSGMQNTGELFF.

The V gene is TRBV18, the J gene TRBJ1-4; weak D call: TRBD1 (5 bases). The CDR3 sequence is 15 residues long. Germline V gene lookup returns CDR1 KGHSH and CDR2 LQKENI. Trimming left V 0 bases short and J 5 bases short, with 10 bases between. The CDR3 spells CASSPPNRGNEKLFF. The CDR3 nucleotides read TGTGCCAGCTCACCACCGAATAGGGGAAATGAAAAACTGTTTTTT.

The chain links TRBV5-1 to TRBJ2-2, with 9 bases lining up with TRBD1. Germline CDR1 and CDR2: SGHRS and YFSETQ. V lost 0 bases, J lost 5 bases, and 8 bases stayed unmatched. This CDR3 region has 17 residues. The CDR3 DNA sequence: TGCGCCAGCAGCTTGGAGGGACAGGGAATAAGGACCGGGGAGCTGTTTTTT. Translation: CASSLEGQGIRTGELFF.

The genes are TRBV5-4 and TRBJ1-2, with D uncertain. Trimming left V 3 bases short and J 6 bases short, with 12 bases between. CDR1 is SGHNT and CDR2 is YYREEE in the germline V gene (reference sequence). The CDR3 covers 13 residues. The CDR3: CASSYTSEDGYTF. The DNA for the CDR3 is TGTGCCAGCAGCTACACGTCCGAGGATGGCTACACCTTC.